Shown below are 10 T cell receptor beta chains from a single sample sequenced in a study of T cell repertoires in cytomegalovirus infection. Antigens of these TCRs are unknown. In TCRdb, the reads were re-called with MiXCR into one record per CDR3 protein. The sample records about 340,000 distinct CDR3 sequences, roughly 29% being singletons. The source material was cultured PBMCs, sampled from culture after CMV antigen stimulation. These receptors originate from a human donor in good health (CMV status not recorded). Some clones in this sample may be carry-over from other donors' samples.

The CDR3 nucleotides read TGTGCCAGTAGTATGGGTCCAATGGGGAGTGGGAGCAATCAGCCCCAGCATTTT. It specifies CASSMGPMGSGSNQPQHF. This rearrangement joins TRBV19 to TRBJ1-5; no clear D. Per germline, CDR1 LNHDA and CDR2 SQIVND (reference sequence). The CDR3 consists of 18 residues. The V gene lost 3 bases and the J gene lost 1 base, with 19 bases spanning the gap.

This clonotype was seen at least ten times. The V and J genes are TRBV27 and TRBJ1-5; D remains ambiguous. V was pared by 4 bases and J by 9 bases, with 19 bases between. From germline, CDR1 is MNHEY and CDR2 SMNVEV (reference sequence). CDR3 length: 15 residues. As DNA, the CDR3 is TGTGCCAGCAGTTCCACCCCGGGTGGTGCTGGGCCCCAGCATTTT. Residues: CASSSTPGGAGPQHF.

This clonotype was found many times. The rearrangement joins TRBV28 to TRBJ2-3, with D possibly TRBD2 on 5 matching bases. The germline V and J ends were trimmed by 10 bases and 0 bases, with 11 bases remaining between them. This CDR3 is built from 13 residues. CDR1 is MDHEN, CDR2 SYDVKM, per germline. CDR3 protein: CATLTSSTDTQYF. The CDR3 DNA follows: TGTGCCACCCTAACTAGTAGCACAGATACGCAGTATTTT.

The rearrangement uses TRBV29-1 and TRBJ2-7, with TRBD1 as a possible D gene (6 bases). The CDR3 is made up of 13 amino acids. Germline CDR1 reads SQVTM; CDR2 reads ANQGSEA. V was clipped by 4 bases and J by 6 bases, with 16 bases between them. The CDR3 sequence is CSVVRKLTGEQYF. CDR3 sequence (DNA): TGCAGCGTTGTTAGGAAGTTGACAGGCGAGCAGTACTTC.

This clonotype was seen ten or more times. The rearrangement uses TRBV7-8 and TRBJ1-6; D might be TRBD1 (5 bases). Per germline, CDR1 SGHVS and CDR2 FQNEAQ. V gave up 5 bases and J gave up 10 bases, with 15 bases separating them. The CDR3 covers 14 residues. CDR3 amino acids: CASSPPQGYSPLHF. DNA for the CDR3: TGTGCCAGCAGCCCCCCGCAGGGATACTCACCCCTCCACTTT.

The V and J genes are TRBV7-9 and TRBJ2-7; 7 bases are shared with TRBD1. The CDR3 length is 15 residues. Germline CDR1 and CDR2: SEHNR and FQNEAQ (reference sequence). Trimming took 5 bases from V and 6 from J; bases not matched to a gene: 13. Here the CDR3 DNA reads TGTGCCAGCAGCCTAACAGGGGACCCCCCGACCGAGCAGTACTTC. This translates into CASSLTGDPPTEQYF.

V gene TRBV7-6 combines with J gene TRBJ2-1, with D maybe TRBD2 (5 bases). The length of the CDR3 is 14 residues. Trimming took off 0 bases at V and 15 bases at J, with 18 bases between the two ends. From germline, CDR1 is SGHVS and CDR2 FNYEAQ. DNA of the CDR3: TGTGCCAGCAGCTTAGCGATTAGCGACGGCGTTTTGTTCTTC. It codes for CASSLAISDGVLFF.

Many counts were recorded for this clonotype. The chain joins TRBV7-2 to TRBJ2-3; no reliable D call. Germline V lookup: CDR1 SGHTA, CDR2 FQGNSA. Deletions cut 1 base from V and 5 bases from J, with 16 bases between. This CDR3 contains 16 residues. The CDR3 is CASSLVGTALGDTQYF. In DNA, the CDR3 is TGTGCCAGCAGCTTAGTCGGTACAGCATTAGGAGATACGCAGTATTTT.

There are a few counts of this clonotype. This chain uses TRBV6-2 or TRBV6-3 with TRBJ2-1, with 8 positions matching TRBD1. Trimming took 6 bases from V and 7 from J; bases not matched to a gene: 8. The length of the CDR3 is 14 residues. Germline loops: CDR1 MNHEY, CDR2 SVGEGT. CDR3 loop: CASSFLDRVNEQFF. CDR3 nucleotides: TGTGCCAGCAGCTTCTTGGACAGGGTAAATGAGCAGTTCTTC.

This clonotype was seen more than once but under ten times. The J gene is TRBJ2-7, the V gene TRBV12-3 or TRBV12-4, with no clear D. The CDR3 has 12 amino acids. The V and J ends lost 1 base and 3 bases respectively, with 4 bases between them. The CDR3 region has the DNA TGTGCCAGCAGTTTAGAATTCTACGAGCAGTACTTC. It is translated as CASSLEFYEQYF.